This T cell receptor (beta chain) was captured by sequencing in a study of shared clonotypes between healthy human individuals. V shed 4 bases, J shed 6 bases, and the junction held 7 bases outside the gene matches. CDR1 is SGHDT, CDR2 YYEEEE, per germline. The length of the CDR3 is 13 residues. Sequencing was performed with immunoSEQ multiplex PCR; in TCRdb, only in-frame clones are kept and a portion is missing. The table includes a few million clones, around 90% detected once. This clone appeared once. Division of CD4+ cells produced a CD45RA+ naive subset and a CD45RA-negative memory subset. J is TRBJ2-7 and V is TRBV5-6; 7 bases map to TRBD2. Sequencing was carried out using naive CD4+ T cells sorted from blood. Stated subset: CD45RA+ positively selected. This TCR was recovered from a man younger than 35 in good health. The CDR3 nucleotides read TGTGCCAGCAGCCTAGGACTAGAGGGCGAGCAGTACTTC. Its protein is CASSLGLEGEQYF.